This entry describes one T cell receptor (beta chain). Its matching antigen is unknown. CD4+ T cells that had been cultured provided DNA sequenced with the Oncomine TCR Beta short-read assay. Extraction of genomic DNA was performed on cultured CD4+ T cells. TCRdb independently ran MiXCR on the PCR reads; one entry per CDR3 protein. The table includes 20,000 or so distinct CDR3 sequences, roughly 40% detected once. Sample time point: late sampling 161 to 241 days after vaccination in a few convalescent patients. Sample treatment: roughly 10-day PBMC culture with coronavirus spike peptide pools or control peptides (ViraFEST assay). This sample was taken from a study of vaccination and CD4 T cells after COVID-19. Study background: There were two doses of either BNT162b2 or mRNA-1273 vaccine given to participants. Post-vaccination samples were procured at a median of approximately 72 days following dose two (range 14 to 241). Overlapping spike peptides of SARS-CoV-2, HCoV-NL63, HCoV-OC43 and HCoV-229E were used, and cells were stimulated with them.

Germline lookup yields CDR1 DFQATT and CDR2 SNEGSKA (reference sequence). CDR3 size: 10 residues. Trimming removed 3 bases at V and 7 bases at J, with 6 bases between. The chain has TRBV20-1 and TRBJ1-2, with D unresolved. This sample comprised CD4+ T cells from blood, cultured in vitro, obtained about 7 months after SARS-CoV-2 vaccination. This TCR came from a human donor who had recovered from COVID-19. CDR3 bases: TGCAGTGCTAGTGAATTTGGCTACACCTTC. This gives the protein CSASEFGYTF.